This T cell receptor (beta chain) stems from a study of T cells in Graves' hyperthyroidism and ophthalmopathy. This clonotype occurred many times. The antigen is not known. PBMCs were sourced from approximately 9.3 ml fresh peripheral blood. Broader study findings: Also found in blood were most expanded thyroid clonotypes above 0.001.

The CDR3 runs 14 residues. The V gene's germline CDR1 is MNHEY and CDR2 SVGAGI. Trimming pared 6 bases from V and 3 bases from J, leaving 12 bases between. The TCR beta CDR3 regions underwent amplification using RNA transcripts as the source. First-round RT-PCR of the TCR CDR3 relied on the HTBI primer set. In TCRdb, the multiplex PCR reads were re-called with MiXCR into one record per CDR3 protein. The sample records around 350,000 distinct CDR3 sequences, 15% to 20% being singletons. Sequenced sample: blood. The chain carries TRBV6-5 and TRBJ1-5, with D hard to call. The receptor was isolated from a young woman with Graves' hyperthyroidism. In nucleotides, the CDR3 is TGTGCCAGCAGGGGTAGGAGAAACAATCAGCCCCAGCATTTT. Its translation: CASRGRRNNQPQHF.